The entry below gives a single T cell receptor beta chain sequence along with its context. The sample comes from a study of T cell changes during pregnancy in multiple sclerosis. Per germline, CDR1 LNHDA and CDR2 SQIVND (reference sequence). The CDR3 sequence is 15 residues long. Trimming removed 4 bases from V and 2 bases from J, with 12 bases in between. Here immunoSEQ multiplex PCR was the method, and the copy in TCRdb shows in-frame clones only, minus some. This sample carries 50,000 to 60,000 clones, 70% to 90% of them seen once, and the ten largest clones take approximately 1.8%. The TCR sequence derives from a female donor with multiple sclerosis, enrolled in a pregnancy study. This sample comprised peripheral blood, obtained after pregnancy. This chain connects TRBV19 to TRBJ2-1, with TRBD2 as a possible D gene (6 bases). The CDR3 DNA reads as TGTGCCAGTAGTAAGGACACGGGGGCCTACAATGAGCAGTTCTTC. As protein: CASSKDTGAYNEQFF.